This TCR beta chain was sequenced in a study of T cell responses to AZD1222 COVID-19 vaccine. Study-level findings and limits: Baseline seropositives among AZD1222 recipients totaled only five or six. White British ancestry dominated among donors, who included more females, and clonal diversity was possibly underestimated. Unmutated variant regions are reportedly targeted by nearly half of spike-specific TCRs.

This CDR3 is 15 amino acids long. Germline CDR1 MNHEY, CDR2 SMNVEV (reference sequence). V trimming: 3 bases; J trimming: 1 base; junction bases outside the gene matches: 5. Turning to this clone: Its specificity is unknown.

Libraries were prepared by immunoSEQ multiplex PCR; TCRdb keeps only in-frame clonotypes and omits some of them. The data hold around 100,000 clones, with about 92% observed a single time. The TCR sequence derives from an adult in good health. The chain recombines TRBV27 with TRBJ1-1; 7 nucleotides align to TRBD1. The sequencing used peripheral blood, collected on day 0 of AZD1222 vaccination. The CDR3 spells CASSLHRGKNTEAFF. In nucleotides, the CDR3 is TGTGCCAGCAGTTTGCACAGGGGAAAGAACACTGAAGCTTTCTTT.